This T cell receptor beta chain was captured in a study of type 1 and type 2 diabetes patients. In the study overall: From PBMCs, CD4+ and CD8+ T cells were isolated by magnetic microbeads.

Amplification started from genomic DNA. Multiplex PCR with 30 forward and 13 reverse primers amplified the TCR beta CDR3. One entry per CDR3 protein, called by TCRdb with MiXCR from the multiplex PCR reads. The sample includes about 250,000 distinct CDR3 sequences, around 47% of them seen just once. With respect to this clonotype: The germline gene is not matched at one end of the junction; a read error may be the cause.

Germline CDR1 reads MDHEN; CDR2 reads SYDVKM. This CDR3 has 15 amino acids. The chain recombines TRBV28 with TRBJ2-5, with D possibly matching TRBD2 (6 bases). This receptor was identified in a man aged 18 to 30 with type 2 diabetes. The specimen was peripheral blood mononuclear cells (PBMCs). The CDR3 DNA is TGTGCCATCAGTGAGAGAGACGGGAGAGGGGAGACCCAGTACTTC. Protein sequence: CAISERDGRGETQYF.